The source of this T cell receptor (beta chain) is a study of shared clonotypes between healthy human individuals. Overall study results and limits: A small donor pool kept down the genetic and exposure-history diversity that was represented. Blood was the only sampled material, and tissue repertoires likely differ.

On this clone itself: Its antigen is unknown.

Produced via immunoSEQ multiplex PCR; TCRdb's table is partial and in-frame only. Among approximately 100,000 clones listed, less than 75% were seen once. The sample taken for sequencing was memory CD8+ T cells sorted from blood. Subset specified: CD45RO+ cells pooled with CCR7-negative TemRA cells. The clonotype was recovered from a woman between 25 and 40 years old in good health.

The CDR3 nucleotides read TGTGCCAGCAGTTTGGAGGGTGATAATGAAAAACTGTTTTTT. Translated, it gives CASSLEGDNEKLFF. This sequence joins TRBV28 and TRBJ1-4; D is unresolved. The V end lost 3 bases, the J end lost 4 bases, and 9 bases lay between the germline ends. Germline CDR1 MDHEN, CDR2 SYDVKM. The CDR3 totals 14 residues.